This T cell receptor (beta chain) was found in a study of blood T cell repertoires in COVID-19. About the research overall: From the United States, Italy and Spain came samples of acute and convalescent COVID-19. The cDNA or gDNA used as material had been derived from T cells, B-cell-depleted T cells, or PBMCs.

This clone was detected a few times. Trimming took 4 bases from V and 1 from J; bases not matched to a gene: 7. CDR1 and CDR2 from the germline V gene are SGHNT and YYREEE (reference sequence). CDR3 length: 18 residues. Authors' processing steps: Reference gene primer amplification in the assay estimated nucleated cell counts. The assay was immunoSEQ multiplex PCR, and TCRdb's table has in-frame clones only and misses some. V and J calls and clone size come straight from that table; D and trimming were deduced from the DNA. This sample has approximately 210,000 clones, with around 85% found just once.

This chain uses TRBV5-4 with TRBJ2-1; 14 positions agree with TRBD2. This clonotype was sampled from a man aged 40-49 years with acute or convalescent COVID-19. The material sequenced was peripheral blood. The CDR3: CASSQGLAGERSYNEQFF. In nucleotides, the CDR3 is TGTGCCAGCAGCCAGGGACTAGCGGGAGAGAGGTCCTACAATGAGCAGTTCTTC.